A single sample is the source of the 16 T cell receptor beta chains below, sequenced in a study of blood T cell repertoires in COVID-19. Method: immunoSEQ multiplex PCR; TCRdb's copy keeps in-frame clones and lacks some. The table records more than 20,000 clones, roughly 90% of them present only once. The sequencing sample was made of peripheral blood. The receptor set was obtained from a woman aged 60-75 years with active COVID-19.

The rearrangement uses TRBV9 and TRBJ2-3, with D perhaps TRBD1 (8 bases). The CDR3 covers 15 residues. The V end lost 4 bases, the J end lost 2 bases, and 14 bases lay between the germline ends. Looked up from germline, CDR1 is SGDLS and CDR2 is YYNGEE. The CDR3 DNA follows: TGTGCCAGCAGCCCGGGGGGACAGGTCACAGATACGCAGTATTTT. This encodes CASSPGGQVTDTQYF.

The chain links TRBV3-1 (or the pseudogene TRBV3-2) to TRBJ1-3, with 8 bases aligning to TRBD1. Trimming took 5 bases from V and 2 from J; bases not matched to a gene: 5. Per the germline V gene, CDR1 is LGHDT and CDR2 is YNNKEL (reference sequence). There are 15 residues in the CDR3. The CDR3 region is CASSSGGPPGNTIYF. In DNA, the CDR3 is TGTGCCAGCAGCTCAGGGGGCCCCCCTGGAAACACCATATATTTT.

This chain links TRBV5-1 with TRBJ2-7; TRBD1 might be the D (6 bases). Trimming cost V 1 base and J 2 bases, with 10 bases left between them. The CDR3 consists of 14 residues. Germline CDR1 reads SGHRS; CDR2 reads YFSETQ. In nucleotides, the CDR3 is TGCGCCAGCAGCTTGTCCAGGGGAACCTACGAGCAGTACTTC. It specifies CASSLSRGTYEQYF.

V gene TRBV19 combines with J gene TRBJ2-5; TRBD1 agrees at 9 bases. Trimming at V came to 5 bases and at J to 2 bases, leaving 6 bases not matched to a gene. CDR1 and CDR2 from the germline V gene are LNHDA and SQIVND (reference sequence). The CDR3 spans 15 residues. This CDR3 is CASSPRTGEQETQYF. The CDR3 bases are TGTGCCAGTAGTCCGAGGACAGGGGAACAAGAGACCCAGTACTTC. The full variable domain, completed using reference TRBV19 and TRBJ2-5, is DGGITQSPKYLFRKEGQNVTLSCEQNLNHDAMYWYRQDPGQGLRLIYYSQIVNDFQKGDIAEGYSVSREKKESFPLTVTSAQKNPTAFYLCASSPRTGEQETQYFGPGTRLLVL.

The rearrangement joins TRBV5-4 to TRBJ2-5, with D maybe TRBD2 (5 bases). Trimming removed 0 bases at V and 7 bases at J, with 10 bases between. Looked up from germline, CDR1 is SGHNT and CDR2 is YYREEE (reference sequence). The CDR3 spans 13 residues. The CDR3 sequence is CASSLGGSGTQYF. The CDR3 region has the DNA TGTGCCAGCAGCTTGGGCGGGTCCGGGACCCAGTACTTC.

The chain has TRBV15 and TRBJ2-1; the match to TRBD2 covers 11 bases. CDR1 LNHNV and CDR2 YYDKDF come from the germline V gene (reference sequence). The CDR3 loop spans 16 amino acids. With V trimmed by 0 bases and J by 12 bases, 10 bases remained unmatched. The CDR3 loop is CATSRDRGLAVRRQFF. CDR3 nucleotide sequence: TGTGCCACCAGCAGAGATCGGGGACTAGCGGTTCGTCGGCAGTTCTTC. Complete variable domain (other parts from reference TRBV15 and TRBJ2-1): DAMVIQNPRYQVTQFGKPVTLSCSQTLNHNVMYWYQQKSSQAPKLLFHYYDKDFNNEADTPDNFQSRRPNTSFCFLDIRSPGLGDTAMYLCATSRDRGLAVRRQFFGPGTRLTVL.

This sequence joins TRBV19 and TRBJ2-1; tentatively, D is TRBD1 (7 bases). The CDR3 is 16 residues long. The V end lost 6 bases, the J end lost 1 base, and 16 bases lay between the germline ends. CDR1 and CDR2 (germline): LNHDA, SQIVND (reference sequence). CDR3 coding DNA: TGTGCCAGTAGCAGACAGGGTGGAGGGTCCTACAATGAGCAGTTCTTC. This sequence encodes CASSRQGGGSYNEQFF.

This chain links TRBV30 with TRBJ2-7, with D tentatively TRBD2 (6 bases). The CDR3 loop spans 14 amino acids. With 1 base removed from V and 6 bases from J, the gap between germline ends came to 16 bases. Germline CDR1 reads GTSNPN; CDR2 reads SVGIG (reference sequence). The CDR3 coding sequence is TGTGCCTGGAGTGCCGGGAGATCGGTTAGCGAGCAGTACTTC. Translated, it gives CAWSAGRSVSEQYF.

The sample holds one count of this clone. The gene calls are TRBV5-8 and TRBJ2-2, with a possible D match to TRBD1 (5 bases). The germline V gene has CDR1 SGHTS and CDR2 YDEGEE. V lost 2 bases and J lost 2, with 10 bases in between. CDR3 length: 15 residues. DNA for the CDR3: TGTGCCAGCAGCTTCGTTTGGGGCAACACCGGGGAGCTGTTTTTT. It encodes CASSFVWGNTGELFF.

The gene calls are TRBV6-2 or TRBV6-3 and TRBJ1-2; unclear D gene. Germline CDR1 and CDR2: MNHEY and SVGEGT. Trimming pared 2 bases from V and 4 bases from J, leaving 8 bases between. CDR3 length equals 13 residues. The CDR3 protein is CASSYRGGYGYTF. CDR3 nucleotides: TGTGCCAGCAGTTACCGGGGAGGCTATGGCTACACCTTC.

V usage is TRBV14 and J usage is TRBJ2-1; TRBD1 is a possible D gene (6 bases). V lost 2 bases, J lost 15 bases, and 17 bases lay in between. The CDR3 extends over 13 amino acids. The germline CDR1 and CDR2 sequences are SGHDN and FVKESK. The CDR3 loop reads CASSQTRTATRFF. CDR3 sequence (DNA): TGTGCCAGCAGCCAAACTAGGACAGCCACTCGGTTCTTC.

In its sample, this clone was seen a few times. V usage is TRBV6-6 and J usage is TRBJ2-6, with TRBD1 as a possible D gene (5 bases). With 2 bases removed from V and 1 base from J, the gap between germline ends came to 9 bases. Germline-derived CDR1 and CDR2 are MNHNY and SVGAGI (reference sequence). The CDR3 extends over 16 amino acids. The CDR3 loop is CASSYVPGSGANVLTF. The CDR3 DNA reads as TGTGCCAGCAGTTACGTCCCAGGGTCTGGGGCCAACGTCCTGACTTTC.

CDR3 coding DNA: TGTGCCATCAGTGCTTGGACAGGAGTGTCTGAAGCTTTCTTT. Protein: CAISAWTGVSEAFF. The chain joins TRBV10-3 to TRBJ1-1; 7 bases are a match to TRBD1. This CDR3 region has 14 residues. Trimming at V came to 4 bases and at J to 6 bases, leaving 8 bases not matched to a gene. Germline assignment: CDR1 ENHRY and CDR2 SYGVKD.

This rearrangement joins TRBV11-3 to TRBJ2-1; D might be TRBD1 (7 bases). The V and J ends lost 5 bases and 4 bases respectively, with 12 bases between them. The germline V gene has CDR1 SGHNT and CDR2 YENEEA. The CDR3 runs to 14 residues. CDR3 sequence: CASSQTGRYNEQFF. CDR3 nucleotides: TGTGCCAGCAGCCAGACAGGGAGGTACAATGAGCAGTTCTTC.

The chain joins TRBV7-2 to TRBJ2-5, with a possible D match to TRBD1 (6 bases). Trimming took off 5 bases at V and 2 bases at J, with 12 bases between the two ends. There are 14 residues in the CDR3. Germline V CDR1 and CDR2: SGHTA, FQGNSA. The CDR3 nucleotides are TGTGCCAGCAGCCCCCGGGACACTCAAGAGACCCAGTACTTC. It codes for CASSPRDTQETQYF.

DNA of the CDR3: TGTGCCAGCAGTTCCCAGGAGGCCCTATATGGCTACACCTTC. Amino acid sequence: CASSSQEALYGYTF. V and J are TRBV6-2 or TRBV6-3 and TRBJ1-2; D is unresolved. V was trimmed by 4 bases and J by 5 bases, leaving 14 bases between them. The CDR3 runs 14 residues. CDR1 and CDR2 (germline): MNHEY, SVGEGT.